The next 11 T cell receptor beta chains were all read from a single sample in a study of blood T cell repertoires in COVID-19. TCRdb's table, derived via immunoSEQ multiplex PCR, lists solely in-frame clones and lacks some. The sample yields about 240,000 clones, about 87% seen once. Source material: peripheral blood. These receptor sequences come from a woman aged 65 to 85 with active or convalescent COVID-19.

The chain carries TRBV6-5 and TRBJ2-1; weak D call: TRBD2 (7 bases). Germline V gene sequence: CDR1 MNHEY, CDR2 SVGAGI. The CDR3 loop spans 13 amino acids. The germline V and J ends were trimmed by 7 bases and 8 bases, with 15 bases remaining between them. CDR3 nucleotide sequence: TGTGCCAGCATGCGGGGGCGCGTCGATGAGCAGTTCTTC. Protein sequence: CASMRGRVDEQFF.

The chain has TRBV15 and TRBJ1-6, with 7 bases that match TRBD1. CDR1 is LNHNV, CDR2 YYDKDF, per germline (reference sequence). With 2 bases clipped from V and 13 bases from J, the junction kept 11 bases outside the gene matches. The CDR3 loop spans 15 amino acids. CDR3 nucleotide sequence: TGTGCCACCAGCAGATCGGGGACAGTCTTGCTTCCCCTCCACTTT. Translating it yields CATSRSGTVLLPLHF.

This chain joins TRBV7-2 and TRBJ1-2, with D perhaps TRBD1 (5 bases). CDR3 size: 15 residues. Germline V gives CDR1 SGHTA, CDR2 FQGNSA. The ends were cut back, 1 base at V and 6 bases at J, with 15 bases in the middle. The CDR3 here is CASSLDGREVNGYTF. The DNA for the CDR3 is TGTGCCAGCAGCTTAGATGGCAGGGAGGTCAATGGCTACACCTTC.

J is TRBJ1-1 and V is TRBV18; 7 bases map to TRBD1. The CDR3 has 16 residues. The ends lost 6 bases at V and 2 bases at J; junction bases unmatched: 12. CDR1 is KGHSH and CDR2 is LQKENI in the germline V gene. DNA of the CDR3: TGTGCCAGCTCTCCCCCGGGACAGAGGACCAACACTGAAGCTTTCTTT. It translates to CASSPPGQRTNTEAFF.

The chain is built from TRBV2 and TRBJ1-2; D possibly corresponds to TRBD1 (5 bases). The germline CDR1 and CDR2 sequences are SNHLY and FYNNEI. Trimming removed 1 base from V and 4 bases from J, with 13 bases in between. This CDR3 has 15 amino acids. The CDR3 DNA sequence: TGTGCCAGCAGTGAAGAGTTTACAGGCCTCTATGGCTACACCTTC. It specifies CASSEEFTGLYGYTF.

This chain links TRBV6-5 with TRBJ1-1; D is unclear. Germline values: CDR1 MNHEY, CDR2 SVGAGI. The CDR3 contains 13 residues. V shed 6 bases and J shed 11 bases, with 19 bases lying between them. This CDR3 reads CASSSPGGDVAFF. In DNA form, the CDR3 reads TGTGCCAGCAGCTCCCCCGGCGGGGATGTTGCTTTCTTT.

This rearrangement joins TRBV19 to TRBJ1-1; TRBD1 is a possible D gene (5 bases). Deletions cut 1 base from V and 6 bases from J, with 18 bases between. Germline CDR1 LNHDA, CDR2 SQIVND (reference sequence). The CDR3 totals 16 residues. For the CDR3, the DNA is TGTGCCAGTAGTATAGGGTCAGGGTGGGTGAGCGCTGAAGCTTTCTTT. This encodes CASSIGSGWVSAEAFF.

The chain uses TRBV10-3 and TRBJ1-2; possibly TRBD1 for D (6 bases). V lost 6 bases and J lost 4, with 15 bases in between. Per the germline V gene, CDR1 is ENHRY and CDR2 is SYGVKD. CDR3 length: 14 amino acids. In DNA form, the CDR3 reads TGTGCCATCAGCACCCGACAGGATAGCTATGGCTACACCTTC. It codes for CAISTRQDSYGYTF.

In this sample, this clone turned up a few times. The rearrangement uses TRBV10-2 and TRBJ2-7; D is unclear. The ends were cut back, 2 bases at V and 5 bases at J, with 4 bases in the middle. The CDR3 sequence is 11 residues long. Per the germline V gene, CDR1 is WSHSY and CDR2 is SAAADI. CDR3: CASSESHEQYF. The CDR3 nucleotides are TGCGCCAGCAGTGAGAGCCACGAGCAGTACTTC.

This chain uses TRBV10-2 with TRBJ1-3, with 8 positions matching TRBD1. CDR1 and CDR2 from the germline V gene are WSHSY and SAAADI. V was pared by 0 bases and J by 0 bases, with 1 base of the junction left unmatched. The CDR3 extends over 16 amino acids. In nucleotides, the CDR3 is TGCGCCAGCAGTGAGTCGGACAGGGTCTCTGGAAACACCATATATTTT. Encoded protein: CASSESDRVSGNTIYF.

This chain links TRBV7-2 with TRBJ1-1; no firm D call. CDR3 length equals 15 residues. V was pared by 4 bases and J by 0 bases, with 12 bases between. CDR1 is SGHTA, CDR2 FQGNSA, per germline. The CDR3 loop is CASSWAGFVNTEAFF. Written as DNA, the CDR3 is TGTGCCAGCAGCTGGGCAGGCTTTGTGAACACTGAAGCTTTCTTT.